This T cell receptor (beta chain) was recorded in a study of T cells in tuberculosis (dated by TCRdb to the late 2010s). Background for the entire study: To characterize T cells specific for the mycobacterial lipid antigen glucose monomycolate (GMM), the study used CD1B tetramers together with high-throughput TCR immunosequencing. With approximately nine people per group, a South African clinical cohort compared IGRA-negative adolescents, IGRA-positive adolescents with latent tuberculosis, and adults with active tuberculosis. What the work shows at the level of the full study, not this receptor alone: Using GEM motif frequencies, a classifier achieved 65% to 75% accuracy, whereas a classifier built on the diverse GMM-specific repertoire got to nearly 90% accuracy (AUROC more than 0.85). Compared with IGRA-negative controls, TCR-alpha repertoires from active tuberculosis had smaller mean NN-distances to GMM-specific TCRs, which suggests that these TCRs underwent clonal expansion. Clinical samples were selected based on which cryopreserved specimens were available, and the active tuberculosis cases were adults whereas the controls were adolescents. The smaller NN-distances were partly driven by shorter CDR3-alpha lengths in active tuberculosis patients, and the difference for TCR-beta did not reach statistical significance.

As for this clone: This receptor's antigen is unknown. No base qualities exist here, and no much larger clone lies one base off it.

TCR libraries were generated with the immunoSEQ multiplex PCR assay, using TCR-beta and/or TCR-alpha/delta assays for each sample. Amplified TCR libraries were sequenced on the Illumina high-throughput platform. For the original study's pipeline: Clustering and dimensionality reduction relied on pairwise TCRdist distances among GMM-specific receptors from T cells that were either sorted ex vivo or expanded in vitro. Each clinical repertoire received a mean NN-distance score, defined as the average TCRdist to the nearest 10% of tetramer-positive reference sequences. To compute GEM TCR motif frequency, the fraction of unique TCRs matching known GEM sequences by V/J usage and CDR3 length was calculated. Active tuberculosis was classified by linear discriminant analysis with leave-one-out cross-validation, implemented in scikit-learn. The source is immuneACCESS, and TCRdb retained only in-frame sequences with V and J called. Part of the clones is not carried over; for the studies checked, unresolved V genes explain less than half of this, and the remainder is unexplained. That table furnishes V, J and clone size, whereas the DNA furnished D and trimming. The sample table lists 25,000 to 40,000 clones, 85% to 95% of them with a count of one. Around 7.7% of the sample lies in the top ten.

At study entry, a tuberculin skin test and the QuantiFERON-TB GOLD In-Tube IGRA were used to screen adolescents for latent tuberculosis infection. Immunosequencing of unsorted cryopreserved PBMC covered, on average, around 100,000 T cells per clinical donor. Eleven high schools in the Worcester region of the Western Cape, South Africa, served as enrollment sites for adolescents aged 12 to 18 years. Around ten M. tuberculosis-infected adolescents and around 10 uninfected adolescents, matched for age and sex, were selected. For the adolescents, PBMC were isolated by density centrifugation from freshly drawn heparinized blood and then cryopreserved. For this chain, trimming is 2 bases at the V end and 0 bases at the J end, and the number of junction bases without a gene match is 7. CDR1 SGHRS and CDR2 YFSETQ were looked up in the germline V gene. Including cysteine and phenylalanine, the CDR3 has 19 amino acids. Only CDR3 DNA is held: 57 bases, read in frame from base 1.

The sample consisted of PBMCs. The TCR originated in a donor between 10 and 35 years old with latent tuberculosis or without tuberculosis infection. Some clones in this sample may be carry-over from other donors' samples. The receptor chain draws on TRBV5-1 and TRBJ2-1; a stretch of 14 junction bases matches TRBD2. CDR3 region: CASSLIGLAGGRSYNEQFF. At the DNA level, the sequence is TGCGCCAGCAGCTTAATTGGACTAGCGGGGGGACGCTCCTACAATGAGCAGTTCTTC.